The rows below give T cell receptor beta chains drawn from one sample of a study of early T cells in non-severe SARS-CoV-2 infection. TCRdb independently ran MiXCR on the 5' RACE reads; one entry per CDR3 protein. The profile shows over 75,000 distinct CDR3 sequences, under 15% of them singletons. The specimen was whole blood. The receptors derive from an adult who was a healthcare worker with PCR-confirmed SARS-CoV-2 infection or an uninfected control (not recorded which). The CDR3 runs from the conserved cysteine through the conserved F or W. The D gene is left open where the match is weak. Where a row states a size, it is once, few, many or the class of an expanded clone; other rows omit it.

D gene,V gene,J gene,clone size,CDR3 protein,CDR3 DNA
NA,TRBV29-1,TRBJ2-6,few,CSVAQTGANVLTF,TGCAGCGTTGCGCAGACGGGGGCCAACGTCCTGACTTTC
TRBD2,TRBV6-5,TRBJ2-1,NA,CASSYLLAGGPVEQFF,TGTGCCAGCAGTTACCTTCTAGCGGGAGGGCCGGTTGAGCAGTTCTTC
NA,TRBV2,TRBJ2-7,NA,CASCRERYEQYF,TGTGCCAGCTGCAGGGAACGCTACGAGCAGTACTTC
TRBD1,TRBV6-6,TRBJ2-7,many,CASRLGTGVPHEQYF,TGTGCCAGCAGACTAGGGACAGGGGTGCCTCACGAGCAGTACTTC
NA,TRBV18,TRBJ2-1,few,CASRSGRSYNEQFF,TGTGCCAGCCGCAGCGGTAGATCCTACAATGAGCAGTTCTTC
NA,TRBV20-1,TRBJ2-1,few,CSARDSNSYNEQFF,TGCAGTGCTAGAGATTCGAACAGCTACAATGAGCAGTTCTTC
NA,TRBV20-1,TRBJ2-3,few,CSARGDGSSTDTQYF,TGCAGTGCTAGAGGGGACGGGAGTAGCACAGATACGCAGTATTTT
TRBD1,TRBV7-9,TRBJ2-1,NA,CASSRGTVGEQFF,TGTGCCAGCAGCAGAGGGACAGTCGGTGAGCAGTTCTTC
NA,TRBV11-2,TRBJ2-2,many,CASSFPDWPGDGELFF,TGTGCCAGCAGCTTCCCGGACTGGCCAGGGGACGGGGAGCTGTTTTTT
NA,TRBV20-1,TRBJ1-2,NA,CSARPIYTF,TGCAGTGCTAGACCCATCTACACCTTC
TRBD1,TRBV2,TRBJ2-1,NA,CASSEGFGTGGTNEQFF,TGTGCCAGCAGTGAGGGCTTCGGGACAGGGGGTACGAATGAGCAGTTCTTC
TRBD1,TRBV3-1,TRBJ1-2,few,CASSPTGTGSVSSGYTF,TGTGCCAGCAGCCCCACCGGGACAGGTTCAGTTTCTTCTGGCTACACCTTC
TRBD2,TRBV7-3,TRBJ2-7,few,CASSSGLADEQYF,TGTGCCAGCAGCTCGGGACTAGCGGACGAGCAGTACTTC
TRBD2,TRBV20-1,TRBJ2-2,NA,CSARAAGDTGELFF,TGCAGTGCTAGGGCAGCGGGAGACACCGGGGAGCTGTTTTTT
TRBD2,TRBV29-1,TRBJ2-3,few,CSVVLADTDTQYF,TGCAGCGTTGTTCTAGCGGACACAGATACGCAGTATTTT
NA,TRBV9,TRBJ1-3,NA,CASSPRASSGNTIYF,TGTGCCAGCAGCCCCCGAGCGAGTTCTGGAAACACCATATATTTT
TRBD1,TRBV7-9,TRBJ1-4,few,CASSLTGGFEKLFF,TGTGCCAGCAGCTTAACAGGGGGCTTTGAAAAACTGTTTTTT
NA,TRBV5-1,TRBJ2-1,NA,CASSFGDSYNEQFF,TGCGCCAGCAGCTTCGGGGACTCCTACAATGAGCAGTTCTTC
NA,TRBV12-3/TRBV12-4,TRBJ2-1,many,CASSLAGGHNEQFF,TGTGCCAGCAGTTTAGCGGGAGGCCACAATGAGCAGTTCTTC
NA,TRBV5-6,TRBJ2-2,many,CASSFLGGRNTGELFF,TGTGCCAGCAGTTTCTTGGGCGGCCGGAACACCGGGGAGCTGTTTTTT
NA,TRBV20-1,TRBJ2-7,NA,CSARAPPGQPRARAYEQYF,TGCAGTGCTAGAGCCCCGCCGGGACAACCGAGAGCTCGGGCTTACGAGCAGTACTTC
TRBD2,TRBV20-1,TRBJ2-1,few,CSPSGSLDEQFF,TGCAGTCCTAGCGGGAGTCTCGATGAGCAGTTCTTC
TRBD2,TRBV14,TRBJ2-7,NA,CASSQESGSAYEQYF,TGTGCCAGCAGCCAAGAGAGCGGGAGCGCGTACGAGCAGTACTTC
NA,TRBV6-4,TRBJ2-1,NA,CASSDSVKPNEQFF,TGTGCCAGCAGTGATAGCGTGAAACCCAATGAGCAGTTCTTC